The 15 T cell receptor beta chains given below trace back to one sample, sequenced in a study of blood T cell repertoires in COVID-19. Sequenced by immunoSEQ multiplex PCR; TCRdb stores in-frame clones only, minus some. The data show fewer than 150,000 clones, roughly 85% seen once. The sample comprised peripheral blood. The source of these receptors is a woman in her fifties or sixties with COVID-19, enrolled during active disease.

This clone came up a few times. The chain has TRBV19 and TRBJ1-1, with TRBD1 matching 7 bases. Germline CDR1 LNHDA, CDR2 SQIVND (reference sequence). The CDR3 contains 15 residues. V was pared by 5 bases and J by 0 bases, with 6 bases of the junction left unmatched. This CDR3 reads CASSPRGQMNTEAFF. The CDR3 bases are TGTGCCAGTAGTCCCCGGGGACAGATGAACACTGAAGCTTTCTTT.

This clone was recorded many times. The chain has TRBV7-2 and TRBJ1-5; D ambiguous. The V and J ends lost 6 bases and 2 bases respectively, with 26 bases between them. Germline lookup yields CDR1 SGHTA and CDR2 FQGNSA. The CDR3 has 19 amino acids. The CDR3 is CASSLRRAGPGWGNQPQHF. Here the CDR3 DNA reads TGTGCCAGCAGTTTAAGGAGGGCAGGCCCTGGATGGGGCAATCAGCCCCAGCATTTT. Full variable domain (remainder filled in from reference TRBV7-2 and TRBJ1-5): GAGVSQSPSNKVTEKGKDVELRCDPISGHTALYWYRQSLGQGLEFLIYFQGNSAPDKSGLPSDRFSAERTGGSVSTLTIQRTQQEDSAVYLCASSLRRAGPGWGNQPQHFGDGTRLSIL.

The chain carries TRBV6-5 and TRBJ1-1; D gene ambiguous. The CDR3 is 14 amino acids. Germline V CDR1 and CDR2: MNHEY, SVGAGI. With 7 bases removed from V and 6 bases from J, the gap between germline ends came to 18 bases. As DNA, the CDR3 is TGTGCCAGCAACCCTCTGCGGGGAGTCGCTGAAGCTTTCTTT. It yields the protein CASNPLRGVAEAFF.

This clone has only a few counts. CDR3 protein: CATPTVNEQYF. The CDR3 DNA reads as TGTGCCACCCCTACGGTTAACGAGCAGTACTTC. The chain couples TRBV15 to TRBJ2-7, with unresolved D. Per the germline V gene, CDR1 is LNHNV and CDR2 is YYDKDF (reference sequence). The CDR3 is 11 amino acids. V lost 8 bases and J 5 bases, leaving 10 bases between the germline ends.

This clone has a handful of counts. The rearrangement joins TRBV14 to TRBJ2-7; the match to TRBD1 covers 10 bases. Germline V gives CDR1 SGHDN, CDR2 FVKESK. V was pared by 6 bases and J by 2 bases, with 7 bases of the junction left unmatched. This CDR3 has 15 residues. The CDR3 is CASRKTGTGAYEQYF. CDR3 bases: TGTGCCAGCAGAAAGACCGGGACAGGGGCCTACGAGCAGTACTTC.

CDR3 region: CASSLRQGQNTEAFF. DNA for the CDR3: TGTGCCAGCAGCTTGAGACAGGGGCAGAACACTGAAGCTTTCTTT. This chain joins TRBV7-9 and TRBJ1-1; 8 nucleotides line up with TRBD1. The CDR3 totals 15 residues. From germline, CDR1 is SEHNR and CDR2 FQNEAQ (reference sequence). V trimming: 3 bases; J trimming: 1 base; junction bases outside the gene matches: 4.

The genes are TRBV5-6 and TRBJ2-7; 7 nucleotides line up with TRBD2. Germline V gives CDR1 SGHDT, CDR2 YYEEEE. CDR3 length: 14 amino acids. V lost 3 bases, J lost 2 bases, and 5 bases stayed unmatched. CDR3 sequence (DNA): TGTGCCAGCAGCTACCGGGGGGTAGCCTACGAGCAGTACTTC. It translates to CASSYRGVAYEQYF.

The chain carries TRBV27 and TRBJ2-7; 8 nucleotides agree with TRBD1. This CDR3 has 17 residues. CDR1 MNHEY and CDR2 SMNVEV come from the germline V gene (reference sequence). The V gene end was trimmed by 4 bases and the J gene end by 2 bases; junction bases not matched to a gene: 13. CDR3 sequence reads: CASSSRRRLTGAYEQYF. In nucleotides, the CDR3 is TGTGCCAGCAGTTCCAGACGCCGATTGACAGGGGCCTACGAGCAGTACTTC.

CDR3 nucleotides: TGCGCCAGCAGCCAAGACCTATCCCGCAATCAGCCCCAGCATTTT. Translated, it gives CASSQDLSRNQPQHF. The chain is built from TRBV4-1 and TRBJ1-5; D not certain. Germline CDR1 MGHRA, CDR2 YSYEKL. V shed 0 bases and J shed 2 bases, with 8 bases lying between them. CDR3 size: 15 residues.

The rearrangement links TRBV12-3 or TRBV12-4 to TRBJ2-1; no clear D. V lost 5 bases to trimming and J lost 8 bases, with 7 bases between them. The CDR3 spans 11 residues. As DNA, the CDR3 is TGTGCCAGCAGTACCAGGTATGAGCAGTTCTTC. As protein: CASSTRYEQFF.

The chain employs TRBV7-6 and TRBJ1-1, with a tentative D call TRBD1 (6 bases). Germline V lookup: CDR1 SGHVS, CDR2 FNYEAQ. This CDR3 has 14 amino acids. V was pared by 5 bases and J by 0 bases, with 10 bases between. CDR3 DNA: TGTGCCAGCAGCGCGCGACAGGTGAACACTGAAGCTTTCTTT. Translated: CASSARQVNTEAFF.

This clone appeared once. J is TRBJ2-3 and V is TRBV19; 10 nucleotides align to TRBD2. The CDR3 extends over 15 amino acids. Germline trimming cut 3 bases from V and 3 bases from J; bases unmatched to any gene: 3. CDR1 LNHDA and CDR2 SQIVND come from the germline V gene (reference sequence). The CDR3 DNA reads as TGTGCCAGTAGTATGGGTAGCGGGGGGACAGATACGCAGTATTTT. It is translated as CASSMGSGGTDTQYF.

This clone has a handful of counts. CDR3 sequence: CASEGASLRGNQPQHF. The CDR3 DNA reads TGTGCCAGCGAAGGAGCTAGTCTGCGGGGCAATCAGCCCCAGCATTTT. The chain combines TRBV2 with TRBJ1-5, with D unclear. This CDR3 is built from 16 residues. Per germline, CDR1 SNHLY and CDR2 FYNNEI. Trimming pared 8 bases from V and 2 bases from J, leaving 19 bases between.

V gene TRBV6-6 combines with J gene TRBJ2-3, with a tentative D call TRBD2 (5 bases). The germline V gene has CDR1 MNHNY and CDR2 SVGAGI (reference sequence). This CDR3 has 15 amino acids. Trimming left V 7 bases short and J 2 bases short, with 16 bases between. CDR3 sequence: CASNKRLVATDTQYF. The CDR3 DNA follows: TGTGCCAGCAATAAGCGGCTAGTTGCCACAGATACGCAGTATTTT.

This chain connects TRBV15 to TRBJ1-2; D not resolved. This CDR3 has 14 residues. Germline lookup yields CDR1 LNHNV and CDR2 YYDKDF (reference sequence). Trimming removed 1 base from V and 7 bases from J, with 13 bases in between. The CDR3 sequence is CATSRAELWAGYTF. DNA of the CDR3: TGTGCCACCAGCAGAGCTGAACTCTGGGCTGGCTACACCTTC.